A single sample is the source of the 14 T cell receptor beta chains below, sequenced in a study of glioma-infiltrating T cells after dendritic cell vaccination. Data came from immunoSEQ multiplex PCR; TCRdb stores just in-frame clones and leaves some out. Of 75,000 to 100,000 clones listed, approximately 81% were seen once; the top ten hold around 5.9%. The input for sequencing was blood, taken before dendritic cell vaccination. The receptors originated from a human donor with glioblastoma.

V is TRBV19 and J is TRBJ2-3; D is perhaps TRBD2 (6 bases). The CDR3 totals 14 residues. The V end was cut by 4 bases, the J end by 4 bases, with 12 bases between. Germline-derived CDR1 and CDR2 are LNHDA and SQIVND (reference sequence). CDR3 in DNA: TGTGCCAGTAGTAGGACCGGGGACTCAGATACGCAGTATTTT. Its protein is CASSRTGDSDTQYF.

V is TRBV5-6 and J is TRBJ1-1; 9 positions match TRBD1. Germline values: CDR1 SGHDT, CDR2 YYEEEE. The CDR3 loop spans 13 amino acids. Trimming took 9 bases from V and 6 from J; bases not matched to a gene: 9. The CDR3 region has the DNA TGTGCCACGACCGGGACAGGGTTGGCTGAAGCTTTCTTT. It is translated as CATTGTGLAEAFF.

The chain joins TRBV19 to TRBJ2-3; 11 bases agree with TRBD2. Per germline, CDR1 LNHDA and CDR2 SQIVND (reference sequence). There are 17 residues in the CDR3. Trimming removed 5 bases from V and 6 bases from J; junction bases left unmatched: 13. The CDR3 coding sequence is TGTGCCAGTAGTCAGCTCCAACTAGCGGGGGAAGCTGATACGCAGTATTTT. It specifies CASSQLQLAGEADTQYF.

The chain carries TRBV27 and TRBJ2-2; D remains ambiguous. V shed 5 bases and J shed 2 bases, with 3 bases lying between them. CDR1 and CDR2 from the germline V gene are MNHEY and SMNVEV (reference sequence). The CDR3 contains 12 residues. The CDR3 nucleotides are TGTGCCAGCAGTCAAAACACCGGGGAGCTGTTTTTT. Amino acids: CASSQNTGELFF.

V gene TRBV6-5 combines with J gene TRBJ2-1, with 8 positions matching TRBD2. The CDR3 runs 15 residues. Germline trimming cut 6 bases from V and 4 bases from J; bases unmatched to any gene: 8. The germline V gene has CDR1 MNHEY and CDR2 SVGAGI. CDR3 bases: TGTGCCAGCAGAATTAGTAGCGGGATTTACAATGAGCAGTTCTTC. This codes for CASRISSGIYNEQFF.

V and J are TRBV6-1 and TRBJ1-4; tentatively, D is TRBD1 (6 bases). V lost 9 bases and J 6 bases, leaving 17 bases between the germline ends. CDR3 length: 14 residues. CDR1 is MNHNS, CDR2 SASEGT, per germline. CDR3 in amino acids: CASSPGHVDEKLFF. The CDR3 DNA reads as TGTGCCAGTAGCCCGGGACATGTTGATGAAAAACTGTTTTTT.

The chain links TRBV5-1 to TRBJ2-7; 7 nucleotides match TRBD2. This CDR3 contains 15 residues. CDR1 and CDR2 from the germline V gene are SGHRS and YFSETQ. Germline trimming cut 0 bases from V and 0 bases from J; bases unmatched to any gene: 3. This CDR3 is CASSLDQRDSYEQYF. CDR3 sequence (DNA): TGCGCCAGCAGCTTGGATCAGCGGGACTCCTACGAGCAGTACTTC.

The V call is TRBV7-6, the J call TRBJ2-3; 9 bases align to TRBD2. This CDR3 has 16 amino acids. Germline values: CDR1 SGHVS, CDR2 FNYEAQ. Trimming cost V 1 base and J 5 bases; bases outside gene matches: 7. Written as DNA, the CDR3 is TGTGCCAGCAGCTTAGGCGGGGGGGCCGGGGGAGATACGCAGTATTTT. It translates to CASSLGGGAGGDTQYF.

There are a few counts of this clone. The J gene is TRBJ2-3, the V gene TRBV29-1, with TRBD2 matching 11 bases. The V segment lost 0 bases and the J segment 4 bases; nucleotides outside the gene matches: 3. The CDR3 extends over 15 amino acids. Germline CDR1 SQVTM, CDR2 ANQGSEA. Here the CDR3 reads CSVEDTSGGADTQYF. For the CDR3, the DNA is TGCAGCGTTGAAGATACTAGCGGGGGCGCAGATACGCAGTATTTT.

V gene TRBV5-8 combines with J gene TRBJ2-5; 7 nucleotides align to TRBD1. The CDR3 has 14 amino acids. With 4 bases clipped from V and 3 bases from J, the junction kept 6 bases outside the gene matches. Germline V gene lookup returns CDR1 SGHTS and CDR2 YDEGEE. The CDR3 nucleotides read TGTGCCAGCAGCACCTGGACAGGAGAAGAGACCCAGTACTTC. It is translated as CASSTWTGEETQYF.

This chain connects TRBV12-5 to TRBJ2-7; D unclear. The germline V gene encodes CDR1 LGHNT and CDR2 FRNRAP. CDR3 length: 8 amino acids. The CDR3 is CGRYEQYF. DNA of the CDR3: TGTGGCCGGTACGAGCAGTACTTC. Supplemented by reference TRBV12-5 and TRBJ2-7, the full variable domain reads DARVTQTPRHKVTEMGQEVTMRCQPILGHNTVFWYRQTMMQGLELLAYFRNRAPLDDSGMPKDRFSAEMPDATLATLKIQPSEPRDSAVYFCGRYEQYFGPGTRLTVT.

This clone was detected once. The chain employs TRBV9 and TRBJ2-7; D is ambiguous. The CDR3 loop spans 13 amino acids. Germline CDR1 reads SGDLS; CDR2 reads YYNGEE. Trimming cost V 4 bases and J 6 bases, with 14 bases left between them. The chain's CDR3 is CASSLISLGEQYF. CDR3 in DNA: TGTGCCAGCAGCCTCATAAGCCTAGGCGAGCAGTACTTC. Filled out from reference TRBV9 and TRBJ2-7, the complete variable domain reads DSGVTQTPKHLITATGQRVTLRCSPRSGDLSVYWYQQSLDQGLQFLIQYYNGEERAKGNILERFSAQQFPDLHSELNLSSLELGDSALYFCASSLISLGEQYFGPGTRLTVT.

The rearrangement joins TRBV25-1 to TRBJ1-1; D perhaps matches TRBD1 (5 bases). Germline loops: CDR1 MGHDK, CDR2 SYGVNS. The V end lost 3 bases, the J end lost 1 base, and 12 bases lay between the germline ends. The CDR3 has 15 amino acids. The CDR3 spells CASSDPPGGNTEAFF. For the CDR3, the DNA is TGTGCCAGCAGTGATCCCCCGGGGGGGAACACTGAAGCTTTCTTT.

V gene TRBV18 combines with J gene TRBJ2-7; 10 nucleotides agree with TRBD1. The CDR3 covers 13 residues. CDR1 is KGHSH and CDR2 is LQKENI in the germline V gene. The V and J ends lost 5 bases and 6 bases, in that order; junction bases with no gene match: 4. The CDR3 is CASSTGQGFEQYF. CDR3 DNA sequence: TGTGCCAGCTCAACGGGACAGGGGTTCGAGCAGTACTTC. Using reference TRBV18 and TRBJ2-7 for the parts outside the CDR3, the full variable domain is NAGVMQNPRHLVRRRGQEARLRCSPMKGHSHVYWYRQLPEEGLKFMVYLQKENIIDESGMPKERFSAEFPKEGPSILRIQQVVRGDSAAYFCASSTGQGFEQYFGPGTRLTVT.